This entry lists 10 T cell receptor beta chains sequenced from one sample in a study of blood T cell repertoires in COVID-19. Produced via immunoSEQ multiplex PCR; TCRdb's table is partial and in-frame only. The sample includes a few hundred thousand clones, more than 75% of them seen just once. The sequencing input was PBMCs or T cells enriched from blood (not recorded which). All receptors come from a woman aged 18-29 years who had recovered from COVID-19.

In DNA, the CDR3 is TGTGCCAGCAGCTTTGGGGCGGGGGGTCAAGAGACCCAGTACTTC. Translated, it gives CASSFGAGGQETQYF. This chain connects TRBV11-2 to TRBJ2-5, with 8 bases that match TRBD2. The CDR3 runs to 15 residues. V lost 3 bases, J lost 2 bases, and 5 bases stayed unmatched. CDR1 and CDR2 (germline): SGHAT, FQNNGV. The full variable domain, its missing parts supplied by reference TRBV11-2 and TRBJ2-5, is EAGVAQSPRYKIIEKRQSVAFWCNPISGHATLYWYQQILGQGPKLLIQFQNNGVVDDSQLPKDRFSAERLKGVDSTLKIQPAKLEDSAVYLCASSFGAGGQETQYFGPGTRLLVL.

The chain joins TRBV3-1 (or the pseudogene TRBV3-2) to TRBJ1-2; 7 bases are shared with TRBD1. J was trimmed by 6 bases and V by 4 bases; bases with no gene match: 5. Germline V gene lookup returns CDR1 LGHDT and CDR2 YNNKEL (reference sequence). This CDR3 is 13 amino acids long. The CDR3 coding sequence is TGTGCCAGCAGCCTGAGGACAGGTAATGGCTACACCTTC. It specifies CASSLRTGNGYTF.

The gene calls are TRBV7-9 and TRBJ1-6; tentative D call: TRBD1 (5 bases). Per germline, CDR1 SEHNR and CDR2 FQNEAQ (reference sequence). Trimming took off 2 bases at V and 8 bases at J, with 10 bases between the two ends. The CDR3 length is 14 residues. CDR3: CASSLRGGDSPLHF. The CDR3 DNA reads as TGTGCCAGCAGCTTAAGAGGAGGGGATTCACCCCTCCACTTT. Based on the CDR3 plus reference TRBV7-9 and TRBJ1-6, the full variable domain is DTGVSQNPRHKITKRGQNVTFRCDPISEHNRLYWYRQTLGQGPEFLTYFQNEAQLEKSRLLSDRFSAERPKGSFSTLEIQRTEQGDSAMYLCASSLRGGDSPLHFGNGTRLTVT.

J is TRBJ1-5 and V is TRBV10-3; a weak D match, TRBD1 (6 bases). Trimming left V 3 bases short and J 0 bases short, with 9 bases between. Germline CDR1 ENHRY, CDR2 SYGVKD. The CDR3 length is 15 residues. The CDR3 loop is CAISETGPSNQPQHF. CDR3 bases: TGTGCCATCAGTGAAACAGGGCCTAGCAATCAGCCCCAGCATTTT.

The V and J genes are TRBV4-1 and TRBJ2-2; TRBD1 agrees at 9 bases. The trim removed 4 bases at V and 5 bases at J, leaving 5 bases unmatched. CDR1 and CDR2 (germline): MGHRA, YSYEKL. The CDR3 sequence is 15 residues long. The CDR3 protein is CASSPGQGQTGELFF. The CDR3 DNA is TGCGCCAGCAGCCCCGGACAGGGGCAGACCGGGGAGCTGTTTTTT.

The chain recombines TRBV10-3 with TRBJ1-4; D remains ambiguous. The germline V gene has CDR1 ENHRY and CDR2 SYGVKD. The CDR3 spans 14 residues. Deletions cut 10 bases from V and 8 bases from J, with 20 bases between. CDR3 nucleotide sequence: TGTGCCACCACACCCGGCGGGAAGGGAGAAAAACTGTTTTTT. Protein: CATTPGGKGEKLFF.

The chain has TRBV10-3 and TRBJ1-2, with D maybe TRBD1 (6 bases). V lost 8 bases, J lost 0 bases, and 10 bases lay in between. The germline gives CDR1 ENHRY, CDR2 SYGVKD. This CDR3 spans 13 amino acids. CDR3 region: CAIGTSSNYGYTF. As DNA, the CDR3 is TGTGCCATCGGGACAAGCTCTAACTATGGCTACACCTTC.

The rearrangement links TRBV15 to TRBJ1-1; D perhaps matches TRBD1 (5 bases). CDR1 is LNHNV and CDR2 is YYDKDF in the germline V gene (reference sequence). CDR3 length equals 16 residues. Deletions cut 3 bases from V and 7 bases from J, with 21 bases between. CDR3 sequence: CATSRSPTDPMGEAFF. The CDR3 DNA sequence: TGTGCCACCAGCAGGTCCCCGACAGACCCGATGGGTGAAGCTTTCTTT.

CDR3 amino acids: CASSLGSAVQGWWETQYF. The CDR3 nucleotides read TGTGCCAGCAGCTTAGGTTCTGCCGTACAGGGGTGGTGGGAGACCCAGTACTTC. The V and J genes are TRBV7-8 and TRBJ2-5, with 7 bases identical to TRBD1. This CDR3 comprises 18 residues. V dropped 1 base and J dropped 5; count of bases not matched to a gene: 16. The V gene's germline CDR1 is SGHVS and CDR2 FQNEAQ.

This clone was seen only a few times. The chain recombines TRBV2 with TRBJ2-1, with 15 positions matching TRBD2. V was pared by 7 bases and J by 8 bases, with 6 bases of the junction left unmatched. Germline V lookup: CDR1 SNHLY, CDR2 FYNNEI. This CDR3 spans 15 amino acids. In DNA, the CDR3 is TGTGCCAGCAAGGACGGACTAGCGGGGGGGCATGAGCAGTTCTTC. Protein sequence: CASKDGLAGGHEQFF. The entire variable domain, with the rest obtained from reference TRBV2 and TRBJ2-1, is as follows: EPEVTQTPSHQVTQMGQEVILRCVPISNHLYFYWYRQILGQKVEFLVSFYNNEISEKSEIFDDQFSVERPDGSNFTLKIRSTKLEDSAMYFCASKDGLAGGHEQFFGPGTRLTVL.